This T cell receptor (beta chain) comes out of a study of patients and donors after allogeneic stem cell transplantation (TCRdb year 2020). Taken from cysteine to phenylalanine, the CDR3 has 11 residues. The retained sequence is limited to the CDR3, 33 bases, with the frame set at the first base. CDR1 and CDR2, looked up from the germline V gene, are SQVTM and ANQGSEA. V gives up 7 bases and J gives up 5 bases, and the segment between their germline ends measures 8 bases. Worth noting for this clonotype: What this receptor recognizes is not known. It has no much larger one-base neighbor in the sample; base qualities were not kept.

Receptor amplification or capture employed RT-PCR. For sequencing, a NextSeq 550 was employed. TCRdb handled the public reads itself, with Q25 trimming in fastp and clone calling in MiXCR, and kept productive beta chains. Under each unique CDR3 protein, matching rows form one entry showing the most common genes and DNA. The sample contains 150,000 to 250,000 distinct CDR3 sequences, around two fifths of them found a single time. 33% of the sample is held by the ten biggest clonotypes. The chain employs TRBV29-1 and TRBJ2-2, with TRBD1 as a weak D call on 5 bases. Sequencing input: blood, either unsorted or a sorted T cell fraction (not recorded which). The sequence derives from a human donor who was either an allogeneic HSCT recipient or a stem cell or donor lymphocyte infusion donor (not recorded which). It is not recorded whose cells these are; they may come from a transplant donor. This receptor has the CDR3 CSARGTGELFF. The nucleotide sequence reads as follows: TGCAGCGCTAGGGGTACCGGGGAGCTGTTTTTT.